This T cell receptor (beta chain) came from a study of blood T cell repertoires in COVID-19. Study-level information: The United States, Italy and Spain supplied acute and convalescent COVID-19 samples.

Repertoires were generated with immunoSEQ multiplex PCR, while TCRdb's copy carries only in-frame clones and drops some. The profile shows tens of thousands of clones, around 90% of them singletons. V lost 2 bases, J lost 6 bases, and 7 bases stayed unmatched. The CDR3 is 15 residues long. The germline gives CDR1 KGHSH, CDR2 LQKENI. This clone has more than one count but fewer than ten. The sequence was collected from a man aged 50 or older with COVID-19, enrolled during active disease. Sequencing was done on a sample of peripheral blood. The chain joins TRBV18 to TRBJ2-7; 10 nucleotides line up with TRBD1. DNA of the CDR3: TGTGCCAGCTCACCAAGTGGTGGGACAGGGGCCGAGCAGTACTTC. Translation gives CASSPSGGTGAEQYF.